These 5 T cell receptor beta chains originate from one sample sequenced in a study of identical twins. TCRdb reprocessed the 5' RACE reads via MiXCR and lists one record per CDR3 protein. Of about 570,000 distinct CDR3 sequences listed, approximately 10% were seen once; the top ten hold roughly 3.2%. These records were also assigned to another study, of yellow fever vaccine responses in identical twins.

The sequencing sample was made of PBMCs. Source of these receptors: a woman aged 18 to 35 in good health.

At least ten counts were recorded for this clonotype. This sequence joins TRBV15 and TRBJ2-5, with D perhaps matching TRBD1 (6 bases). The CDR3 sequence is 15 residues long. The V end was cut by 4 bases, the J end by 1 base, with 13 bases between. CDR1 LNHNV and CDR2 YYDKDF come from the germline V gene (reference sequence). The CDR3 protein is CATSNLQGVQETQYF. In nucleotides, the CDR3 is TGTGCCACCAGCAATTTACAGGGCGTCCAAGAGACCCAGTACTTC.

The rearrangement links TRBV10-3 to TRBJ2-7; 10 nucleotides agree with TRBD1. This CDR3 contains 15 residues. The J segment lost 3 bases and the V segment lost 3 bases, leaving 5 bases of the junction unmatched. Germline CDR1 ENHRY, CDR2 SYGVKD. The CDR3: CAISDPGQGIYEQYF. The DNA of the CDR3 is TGTGCCATCAGTGATCCGGGACAGGGGATCTACGAGCAGTACTTC.

This clonotype was counted between two and nine times. This rearrangement joins TRBV5-1 to TRBJ2-6; 7 bases map to TRBD1. The CDR3 extends over 16 amino acids. V lost 3 bases and J lost 3; bases outside the gene matches: 6. The germline V gene encodes CDR1 SGHRS and CDR2 YFSETQ. The DNA of the CDR3 is TGCGCCAGCAGCTGGGCCGACAGGGATGGGGCCAACGTCCTGACTTTC. The encoded protein is CASSWADRDGANVLTF.

This chain joins TRBV7-9 and TRBJ1-4; D gene ambiguous. This CDR3 region has 15 residues. Germline V gene sequence: CDR1 SEHNR, CDR2 FQNEAQ (reference sequence). The V end was cut by 0 bases, the J end by 6 bases, with 11 bases between. The DNA for the CDR3 is TGTGCCAGCAGCTTAGCCCTTCGGGTTCATGAAAAACTGTTTTTT. Amino acid sequence: CASSLALRVHEKLFF.

The rearrangement uses TRBV28 and TRBJ1-6; D perhaps matches TRBD1 (5 bases). Germline V gives CDR1 MDHEN, CDR2 SYDVKM. This CDR3 comprises 13 residues. With 8 bases removed from V and 8 bases from J, the gap between germline ends came to 13 bases. The DNA for the CDR3 is TGTGCCAGCGGGTGGAGCAGGGATTCACCCCTCCACTTT. Amino acid sequence: CASGWSRDSPLHF.